The source of this T cell receptor (beta chain) is a study of read filtering for tumor transcriptome and immune sequencing. Overall study context: Patients were some 16 male and 11 to 15 female, mean age around 66 years, range roughly 47 to 85. TCR-mapped reads were about 4.05 to 10.27 million with IR-seq versus about 85 to 1,300 with RNA-seq. Study-level results: Approximately 80% of IR-seq clonotypes had one read, totaling about 3.5% of reads; RNA-seq: around 77% and 45%.

The CDR3 is 15 residues long. V was clipped by 0 bases and J by 5 bases; unmatched bases: 6. CDR1 DFQATT and CDR2 SNEGSKA come from the germline V gene (reference sequence). This clonotype was counted many times. Its matching antigen is unknown. Molecular barcoded adaptors covering alpha/delta and beta/gamma chains were used on about 0.4 ug RNA. TCRdb re-called the reads with MiXCR, one entry per CDR3 protein. The sample holds tens of thousands of distinct CDR3 sequences, 14% seen once. The J gene is TRBJ2-1, the V gene TRBV20-1; TRBD2 matches 8 bases. Sequencing was done on a sample of a population of CD138-negative cells sorted from bone marrow. This clonotype originated in a donor aged 40 or older with multiple myeloma. The CDR3 nucleotides read TGCAGTGCTAGAGATGGGAGCGGGAGTCACAATGAGCAGTTCTTC. Amino acids: CSARDGSGSHNEQFF.